The clone carrying this TCR beta chain has a single count. Its matching antigen is unknown. Other DNA sequences in this sample translate to the same CDR3. Trimming shortened V by 6 bases and J by 1 base, and 10 bases separated the two germline ends. The CDR3 is 14 residues long. Germline V gene sequence: CDR1 KGHSH, CDR2 LQKENI. The data stem from a study of shared clonotypes between healthy human individuals. Study in general: Each donor contributed plates that comprised three CD4 naive, three CD4 memory, two CD8 naive and one CD8 memory. The study's findings and limits: Read depth was anticipated to influence clonotype sharing among donors. Though the depth was large, rarefaction showed that sorted-subset sequencing was incomplete.

The assay ran at deep level. Using immunoSEQ multiplex PCR, the repertoire was profiled, and TCRdb retains in-frame clones only, with some absent. Of about 2.4 million clones in the sample, over 85% were seen once. This clonotype originated in a man aged 18-30 years in good health. Some clones in this sample may be carry-over from other donors' samples. This chain links TRBV18 with TRBJ1-3; unclear D gene. The sample taken for sequencing was naive CD4+ T cells from PBMCs. Subset in this sample: CD45RA+ positively selected. The chain's CDR3 is CASSATDSGNTIYF. The CDR3 DNA is TGTGCCAGCTCCGCTACAGATTCTGGAAACACCATATATTTT.